This T cell receptor beta chain derives from a study of regulatory T cells in long-lasting Graves disease. Background on the study: Newly diagnosed Graves' patients had under 3 months of antithyroid drugs.

A note on this clonotype: A much larger clone lies one base from this, so it may be a read error.

The time point was: newly diagnosed GD, antithyroid drugs for less than 3 months. RNA from PBMCs was the source of the TCR library. In each case, Graves' disease was diagnosed per American Thyroid Association guidelines. Staff drew about 8.2 milliliters of peripheral blood into EDTA tubes. Researchers made TCR beta libraries by using iRepertoire HTBI primers and running Arm-PCR on CDR3 regions. Via MiXCR, TCRdb re-called the multiplex PCR reads, giving one row per CDR3 protein. The sample records approximately 470,000 distinct CDR3 sequences, about a sixth being singletons. Deletions cut 6 bases from V and 6 bases from J, with 15 bases between. CDR1 is MNHEY and CDR2 is SVGEGT in the germline V gene. The CDR3 spans 13 residues. These sequences were also reported in another study, on T cells in Graves' hyperthyroidism and ophthalmopathy.

This sample comprised peripheral blood mononuclear cells (PBMCs), obtained at new diagnosis, from a patient treated with antithyroid drugs. The TCR was taken from a man aged 35 to 55 with Graves disease. The chain carries TRBV6-2 or TRBV6-3 and TRBJ2-7; possibly TRBD2 for D (6 bases). CDR3 protein: CASRRGSYSEQYF. The CDR3 DNA is TGTGCCAGCAGGCGGGGCAGCTACTCCGAGCAGTACTTC.